The 21 T cell receptor beta chains presented below share a single source sample, sequenced in a study of T cells after yellow fever vaccination. One entry per CDR3 protein, called by TCRdb with MiXCR from the 5' RACE reads. The table shows hundreds of thousands of distinct CDR3 sequences, with 21% occurring only once. This specimen consisted of PBMCs, obtained roughly 20 days after the first yellow fever vaccination. The origin of the receptors is a man younger than 35 who received the YFV17D yellow fever vaccine.

Only a few counts were recorded for this clonotype. The genes are TRBV5-1 and TRBJ1-2; TRBD1 might be the D (5 bases). Trimming removed 4 bases at V and 5 bases at J, with 9 bases between. Germline V gene data show CDR1 as SGHRS and CDR2 as YFSETQ. This CDR3 is 12 amino acids long. This CDR3 is CASSHDRYGYTF. CDR3 DNA sequence: TGCGCCAGCAGCCATGACAGATATGGCTACACCTTC.

The chain joins TRBV5-1 to TRBJ1-1, with D possibly TRBD1 on 5 matching bases. There are 13 residues in the CDR3. V was clipped by 5 bases and J by 2 bases, with 10 bases between them. CDR1 is SGHRS and CDR2 is YFSETQ in the germline V gene. The CDR3 bases are TGCGCCAGCAGTAAGGGGATAAACACTGAAGCTTTCTTT. It specifies CASSKGINTEAFF.

Only a few counts were recorded for this clonotype. The chain has TRBV7-2 and TRBJ1-2; D remains ambiguous. Looked up from germline, CDR1 is SGHTA and CDR2 is FQGNSA. The CDR3 consists of 19 residues. Trimming took off 0 bases at V and 7 bases at J, with 27 bases between the two ends. Written as DNA, the CDR3 is TGTGCCAGCAGCTTAGCCCCAACTCCTGAAAGCGGGTCCGCGACTGGCTACACCTTC. It is translated as CASSLAPTPESGSATGYTF.

This clonotype was seen a handful of times. The genes are TRBV29-1 and TRBJ1-3; TRBD1 is a possible D gene (5 bases). Trimming removed 6 bases at V and 8 bases at J, with 14 bases between. Germline lookup yields CDR1 SQVTM and CDR2 ANQGSEA. This CDR3 region has 12 residues. The CDR3 spells CSVGRTGDTIYF. In DNA form, the CDR3 reads TGCAGCGTCGGCCGGACGGGGGACACCATATATTTT.

The table lists this clonotype with a few counts. This sequence joins TRBV15 and TRBJ2-3; TRBD2 matches 7 bases. The germline V gene encodes CDR1 LNHNV and CDR2 YYDKDF (reference sequence). This CDR3 region has 16 residues. Losses at the gene ends were 1 base for V and 2 bases for J; bases not matched to a gene: 6. The CDR3 loop is CATSRAAGVNTDTQYF. The CDR3 DNA reads as TGTGCCACCAGCAGAGCGGCGGGGGTGAACACAGATACGCAGTATTTT.

This clonotype has a handful of counts. The chain carries TRBV5-1 and TRBJ2-3; 8 bases align to TRBD1. The V and J ends lost 0 bases and 8 bases, in that order; junction bases with no gene match: 11. The germline CDR1 and CDR2 sequences are SGHRS and YFSETQ. This CDR3 contains 16 residues. The DNA of the CDR3 is TGCGCCAGCAGCTTGGAACCCCTCGGACAGGGCGGTACGCAGTATTTT. Protein sequence: CASSLEPLGQGGTQYF.

The chain couples TRBV7-9 to TRBJ2-6, with TRBD1 matching 9 bases. The V and J ends lost 4 bases and 0 bases, in that order; junction bases with no gene match: 4. The germline V gene has CDR1 SEHNR and CDR2 FQNEAQ (reference sequence). The CDR3 totals 17 residues. CDR3 sequence reads: CASSWTGVDSGANVLTF. The CDR3 nucleotides are TGTGCCAGCAGCTGGACAGGGGTCGACTCTGGGGCCAACGTCCTGACTTTC.

This clonotype has just a few counts. The rearrangement links TRBV5-5 to TRBJ2-4; 7 nucleotides line up with TRBD1. With V trimmed by 3 bases and J by 7 bases, 10 bases remained unmatched. The CDR3 runs to 15 residues. Germline CDR1 and CDR2: SGHKS and YYEKEE (reference sequence). The CDR3 DNA is TGTGCCAGCAGCTGGGCAGGGGGTGGACTGAACATTCAGTACTTC. It translates to CASSWAGGGLNIQYF.

To note about this clonotype: At one end the junction does not follow the germline gene, possibly because of a read error. The chain has TRBV27 and TRBJ1-6; no clear D. Germline lookup yields CDR1 MNHEY and CDR2 SMNVEV (reference sequence). This CDR3 has 16 amino acids. CDR3 DNA sequence: TGTGCCAGCAGTCTATCCTGGACCTCCTATAATTCACCCCTCCACTTT. Translating it yields CASSLSWTSYNSPLHF.

This clonotype was found a few times. The chain employs TRBV5-4 and TRBJ2-5, with D perhaps being TRBD1 or TRBD2 (6 bases each). Germline loops: CDR1 SGHNT, CDR2 YYREEE (reference sequence). The CDR3 runs 16 residues. Trimming stripped 0 bases from V and 5 bases from J, with 17 bases between. The CDR3 reads CASSLGGALRKETQYF. CDR3 bases: TGTGCCAGCAGCTTGGGGGGGGCCCTAAGAAAGGAGACCCAGTACTTC.

This clonotype showed up many times. This chain connects TRBV5-1 to TRBJ2-5; weak D call: TRBD2 (5 bases). In germline, CDR1 is SGHRS, CDR2 YFSETQ. V gave up 0 bases and J gave up 4 bases, with 10 bases separating them. This CDR3 comprises 14 residues. The CDR3 reads CASSLERGRETQYF. CDR3 bases: TGCGCCAGCAGCTTGGAACGAGGGAGAGAGACCCAGTACTTC.

About this clonotype: A much larger clonotype is one base distant, so this may be a read error. The rearrangement uses TRBV20-1 and TRBJ1-1; tentatively, D is TRBD1 (5 bases). The length of the CDR3 is 13 residues. V was pared by 0 bases and J by 1 base, with 6 bases between. CDR1 DFQATT and CDR2 SNEGSKA come from the germline V gene (reference sequence). In DNA, the CDR3 is TGCAGTGCTAGAGAGCAGGGGAACACTGAAGCTTTCTTT. Its protein product is CSAREQGNTEAFF.

This clonotype was seen repeatedly, ten times or more. V is TRBV3-1 and J is TRBJ1-4, with D maybe TRBD1 (6 bases). Germline CDR1 reads LGHDT; CDR2 reads YNNKEL (reference sequence). The CDR3 loop spans 15 amino acids. Trimming left V 0 bases short and J 5 bases short, with 10 bases between. The CDR3 spells CASSQDTGANEKLFF. The DNA of the CDR3 is TGTGCCAGCAGCCAAGATACGGGGGCGAATGAAAAACTGTTTTTT. Looking up the rest from reference TRBV3-1 and TRBJ1-4 gives the full variable domain: DTAVSQTPKYLVTQMGNDKSIKCEQNLGHDTMYWYKQDSKKFLKIMFSYNNKELIINETVPNRFSPKSPDKAHLNLHINSLELGDSAVYFCASSQDTGANEKLFFGSGTQLSVL.

V and J are TRBV7-8 and TRBJ2-7, with TRBD2 as a possible D gene (5 bases). Germline CDR1 and CDR2: SGHVS and FQNEAQ. The CDR3 is 10 residues long. Trimming took off 7 bases at V and 7 bases at J, with 8 bases between the two ends. CDR3 region: CASIRGEQYV. The CDR3 bases are TGTGCCAGCATCCGGGGAGAGCAGTACGTC.

This clonotype was observed many times. The gene calls are TRBV7-9 and TRBJ2-1, with 7 bases fitting TRBD1. The CDR3 extends over 13 amino acids. Per the germline V gene, CDR1 is SEHNR and CDR2 is FQNEAQ (reference sequence). Trimming removed 6 bases from V and 10 bases from J; junction bases left unmatched: 9. The CDR3 sequence: CASRRDRVPEQFF. DNA for the CDR3: TGTGCCAGCAGAAGGGACAGAGTACCGGAGCAGTTCTTC.

V gene TRBV6-2 or TRBV6-3 combines with J gene TRBJ1-2; D is uncertain. The germline V gene has CDR1 MNHEY and CDR2 SVGEGT. The CDR3 runs to 13 residues. Trimming left V 5 bases short and J 2 bases short, with 9 bases between. CDR3 nucleotide sequence: TGTGCCAGCAGTAAGGACGTAAACTATGGCTACACCTTC. It specifies CASSKDVNYGYTF.

The chain uses TRBV4-3 and TRBJ1-2; tentatively, D is TRBD1 (6 bases). Trimming pared 1 base from V and 1 base from J, leaving 16 bases between. Germline V lookup: CDR1 LGHNA, CDR2 YSLEER. The CDR3 extends over 17 amino acids. CDR3 DNA sequence: TGCGCCAGCAGCCAAGGGGGGGGCGGCGGTTATAACTATGGCTACACCTTC. Amino acids: CASSQGGGGGYNYGYTF.

The CDR3, as DNA: TGTGCCAGTGGACCGGTCACGGGGGCAGATACGCAGTATTTT. This gives the protein CASGPVTGADTQYF. The chain has TRBV19 and TRBJ2-3, with a tentative D call TRBD2 (6 bases). The CDR3 consists of 14 residues. Trimming cost V 8 bases and J 4 bases, with 16 bases left between them. Germline CDR1 reads LNHDA; CDR2 reads SQIVND (reference sequence).

V gene TRBV27 combines with J gene TRBJ2-5; 10 bases line up with TRBD1. The CDR3 spans 17 residues. The ends lost 6 bases at V and 1 base at J; junction bases unmatched: 11. Germline V gives CDR1 MNHEY, CDR2 SMNVEV (reference sequence). CDR3 amino acids: CASSRLTGTGVQETQYF. For the CDR3, the DNA is TGTGCCAGCAGCCGCTTAACCGGGACAGGGGTCCAAGAGACCCAGTACTTC.

In this sample, this clonotype turned up a few times. A read error may be the cause here, since a much bigger clone is one base away. The genes are TRBV5-6 and TRBJ2-7, with a possible D match to TRBD2 (6 bases). The CDR3 covers 13 residues. Trimming took 2 bases from V and 3 from J, leaving 9 bases between them. CDR1 SGHDT and CDR2 YYEEEE come from the germline V gene. The CDR3 is CASSFLASYEQYF. The CDR3 DNA sequence: TGTGCCAGCAGCTTCCTAGCGAGCTACGAGCAGTACTTC.

This clonotype was observed a single time. The V call is TRBV28, the J call TRBJ1-4, with a possible D match to TRBD1 (6 bases). Between the trimmed V and J ends, which lost 6 bases and 0 bases, there was a span of 8 bases. The CDR3 consists of 14 residues. In germline, CDR1 is MDHEN, CDR2 SYDVKM. The CDR3 loop reads CASRDSSTNEKLFF. In nucleotides, the CDR3 is TGTGCCAGCAGGGACAGCTCAACTAATGAAAAACTGTTTTTT. Based on the CDR3 plus reference TRBV28 and TRBJ1-4, the full variable domain is DVKVTQSSRYLVKRTGEKVFLECVQDMDHENMFWYRQDPGLGLRLIYFSYDVKMKEKGDIPEGYSVSREKKERFSLILESASTNQTSMYLCASRDSSTNEKLFFGSGTQLSVL.